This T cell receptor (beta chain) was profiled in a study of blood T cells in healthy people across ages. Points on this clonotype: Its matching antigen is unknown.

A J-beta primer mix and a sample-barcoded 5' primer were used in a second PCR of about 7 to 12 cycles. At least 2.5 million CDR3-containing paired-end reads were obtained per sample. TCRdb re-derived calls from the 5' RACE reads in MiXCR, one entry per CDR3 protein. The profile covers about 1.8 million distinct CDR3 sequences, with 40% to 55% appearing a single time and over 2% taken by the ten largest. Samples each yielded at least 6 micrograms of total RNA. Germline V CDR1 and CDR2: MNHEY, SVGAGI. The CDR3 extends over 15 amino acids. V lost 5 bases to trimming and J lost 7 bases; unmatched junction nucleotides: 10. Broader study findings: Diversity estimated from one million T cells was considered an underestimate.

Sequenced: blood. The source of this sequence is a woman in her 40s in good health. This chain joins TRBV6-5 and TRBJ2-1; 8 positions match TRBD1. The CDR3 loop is CASSPRDRFRNEQFF. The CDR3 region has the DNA TGTGCCAGCAGTCCCCGGGACAGGTTTCGTAATGAGCAGTTCTTC.